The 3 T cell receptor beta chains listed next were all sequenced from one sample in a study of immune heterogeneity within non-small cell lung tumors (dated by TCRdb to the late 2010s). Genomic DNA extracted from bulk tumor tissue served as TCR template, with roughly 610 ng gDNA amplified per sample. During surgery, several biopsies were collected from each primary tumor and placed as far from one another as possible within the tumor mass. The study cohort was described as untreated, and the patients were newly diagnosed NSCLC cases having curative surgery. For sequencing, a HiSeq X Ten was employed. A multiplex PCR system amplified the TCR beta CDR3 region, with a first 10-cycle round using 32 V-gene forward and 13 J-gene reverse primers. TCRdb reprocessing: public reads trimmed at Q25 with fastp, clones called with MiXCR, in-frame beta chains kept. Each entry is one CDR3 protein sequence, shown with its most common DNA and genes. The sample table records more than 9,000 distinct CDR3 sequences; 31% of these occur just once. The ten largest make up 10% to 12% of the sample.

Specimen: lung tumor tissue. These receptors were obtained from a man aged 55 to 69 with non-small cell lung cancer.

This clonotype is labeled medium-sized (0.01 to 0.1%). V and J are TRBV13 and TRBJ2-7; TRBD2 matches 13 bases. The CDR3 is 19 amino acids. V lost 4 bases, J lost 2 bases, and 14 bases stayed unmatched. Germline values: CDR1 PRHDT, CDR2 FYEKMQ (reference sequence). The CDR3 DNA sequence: TGTGCCAGCAGCTCCTCCGGGACTAGCGGGATTTTGTGGCCCTACGAGCAGTACTTC. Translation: CASSSSGTSGILWPYEQYF.

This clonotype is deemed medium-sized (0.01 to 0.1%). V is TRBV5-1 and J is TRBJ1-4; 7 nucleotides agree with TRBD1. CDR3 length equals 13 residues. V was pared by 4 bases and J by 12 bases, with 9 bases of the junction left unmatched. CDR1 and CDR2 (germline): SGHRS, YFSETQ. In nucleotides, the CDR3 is TGCGCCAGCAGCGGTAATACAGGGGAACAACTGTTTTTT. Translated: CASSGNTGEQLFF.

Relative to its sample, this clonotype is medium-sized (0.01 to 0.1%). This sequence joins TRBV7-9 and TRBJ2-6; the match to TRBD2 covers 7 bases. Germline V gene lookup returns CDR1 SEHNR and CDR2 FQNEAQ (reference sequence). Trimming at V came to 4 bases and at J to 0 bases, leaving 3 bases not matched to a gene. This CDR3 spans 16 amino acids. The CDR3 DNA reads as TGTGCCAGCAGCTATAGCGGGTTCTCTGGGGCCAACGTCCTGACTTTC. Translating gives CASSYSGFSGANVLTF.